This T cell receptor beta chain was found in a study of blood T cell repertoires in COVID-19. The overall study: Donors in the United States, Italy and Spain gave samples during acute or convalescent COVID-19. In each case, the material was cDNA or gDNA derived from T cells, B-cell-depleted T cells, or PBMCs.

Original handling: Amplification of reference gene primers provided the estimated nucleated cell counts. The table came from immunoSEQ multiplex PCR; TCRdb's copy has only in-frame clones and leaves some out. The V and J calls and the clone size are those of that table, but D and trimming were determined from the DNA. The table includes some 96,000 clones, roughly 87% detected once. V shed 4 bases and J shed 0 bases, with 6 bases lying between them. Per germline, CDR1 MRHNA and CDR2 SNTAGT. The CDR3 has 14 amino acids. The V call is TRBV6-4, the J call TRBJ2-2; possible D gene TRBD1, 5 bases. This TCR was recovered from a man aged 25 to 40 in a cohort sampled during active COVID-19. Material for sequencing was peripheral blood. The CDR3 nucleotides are TGTGCCAGCAGTGTGACAGCGAACACCGGGGAGCTGTTTTTT. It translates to CASSVTANTGELFF.